This is a list of T cell receptor beta chains from one sample in a study of T cell repertoires in cytomegalovirus infection. No antigen is known for these receptors. TCRdb called the reads again in MiXCR, with one record for every CDR3 protein. Among about 150,000 distinct CDR3 sequences listed, 32% were seen once. The sequencing here drew on CD8+ T cells from cultured PBMCs, taken from culture after CMV antigen stimulation. Receptors were obtained from a human donor in good health (CMV status not recorded). Some clones in this sample may be carry-over from other donors' samples. CDR3s include the opening cysteine and the closing phenylalanine or tryptophan. Each record gives: V gene, clone size, J gene, D gene, CDR3 protein, CDR3 DNA. A D gene is named only where the DNA matches it firmly. Clone size is stated in some rows and not others, as once, few, many or a class when expanded.

v_gene: TRBV7-2; abundance: few; j_gene: TRBJ2-1; d_gene: TRBD2; CDR3aa: CASSLGGLAGNEQFF; CDR3nt: TGTGCCAGCAGCTTAGGCGGACTAGCTGGGAATGAGCAGTTCTTC
v_gene: TRBV4-1; abundance: NA; j_gene: TRBJ2-4; d_gene: NA; CDR3aa: CASSQGVGYLQYF; CDR3nt: TGCGCCAGCAGCCAAGGAGTCGGGTACCTTCAGTACTTC
v_gene: TRBV27; abundance: many; j_gene: TRBJ1-2; d_gene: NA; CDR3aa: CASSLSSGHPSGYTF; CDR3nt: TGTGCCAGCAGTTTATCGAGCGGACATCCCTCCGGCTACACCTTC
v_gene: TRBV13; abundance: NA; j_gene: TRBJ1-1; d_gene: NA; CDR3aa: CASSLKMGAKRGAFF; CDR3nt: TGTGCCAGCAGCTTAAAAATGGGAGCTAAACGAGGGGCTTTCTTT
v_gene: TRBV7-3; abundance: few; j_gene: TRBJ2-2; d_gene: NA; CDR3aa: CASSLLGGGSRGSAGELFF; CDR3nt: TGTGCCAGCAGCTTACTGGGCGGGGGCTCACGTGGAAGTGCCGGGGAGCTGTTTTTT
v_gene: TRBV10-3; abundance: NA; j_gene: TRBJ2-1; d_gene: NA; CDR3aa: CAIKGDDNEQFF; CDR3nt: TGTGCCATCAAGGGGGATGACAATGAGCAGTTCTTC
v_gene: TRBV10-3; abundance: few; j_gene: TRBJ1-1; d_gene: TRBD1; CDR3aa: CAISGPRDRGRTEAFF; CDR3nt: TGTGCCATCAGTGGGCCGAGGGACAGGGGAAGAACTGAAGCTTTCTTT
v_gene: TRBV27; abundance: once; j_gene: TRBJ2-7; d_gene: TRBD2; CDR3aa: CASSASSGGFNEQYF; CDR3nt: TGTGCCAGCAGTGCCTCTAGCGGGGGGTTCAACGAGCAGTACTTC
v_gene: TRBV11-2; abundance: NA; j_gene: TRBJ1-6; d_gene: NA; CDR3aa: CASSGPGTPYNSPLHF; CDR3nt: TGTGCCAGCAGCGGCCCCGGGACACCGTATAATTCACCCCTCCACTTT
v_gene: TRBV5-1; abundance: many; j_gene: TRBJ1-1; d_gene: NA; CDR3aa: CASSLFRNLNTEAFF; CDR3nt: TGCGCCAGCAGCTTATTTCGGAATCTGAACACTGAAGCTTTCTTT
v_gene: TRBV6-6; abundance: NA; j_gene: TRBJ1-1; d_gene: NA; CDR3aa: CASSSGGLNTEAFF; CDR3nt: TGTGCCAGCAGTTCCGGGGGCTTGAACACTGAAGCTTTCTTT
v_gene: TRBV2; abundance: NA; j_gene: TRBJ1-2; d_gene: NA; CDR3aa: CASSNNWGGKGYTF; CDR3nt: TGTGCCAGCAGCAATAATTGGGGGGGTAAGGGCTACACCTTC
v_gene: TRBV28; abundance: few; j_gene: TRBJ1-2; d_gene: NA; CDR3aa: CASTLRGALPANYGYTF; CDR3nt: TGTGCCAGCACCTTGAGGGGGGCGCTTCCAGCTAACTATGGCTACACCTTC
v_gene: TRBV9; abundance: NA; j_gene: TRBJ1-2; d_gene: NA; CDR3aa: CASSAGRQNF; CDR3nt: TGTGCCAGCAGCGCGGGGCGGCAGAACTTC
v_gene: TRBV29-1; abundance: NA; j_gene: TRBJ2-7; d_gene: NA; CDR3aa: CSVEDLNYEQYF; CDR3nt: TGCAGCGTTGAAGATCTGAACTACGAGCAGTACTTC
v_gene: TRBV6-5; abundance: NA; j_gene: TRBJ2-1; d_gene: NA; CDR3aa: CASSGGLGPNNEQFF; CDR3nt: TGTGCCAGCAGTGGAGGATTGGGGCCTAACAATGAGCAGTTCTTC
v_gene: TRBV6-1; abundance: many; j_gene: TRBJ1-5; d_gene: NA; CDR3aa: CASSDRTTYSNQPQHF; CDR3nt: TGTGCCAGCAGTGACCGGACCACCTATAGCAATCAGCCCCAGCATTTT
v_gene: TRBV6-5; abundance: NA; j_gene: TRBJ2-2; d_gene: NA; CDR3aa: CASSYETVDNTGELFF; CDR3nt: TGTGCCAGCAGTTACGAGACAGTCGATAACACCGGGGAGCTGTTTTTT
v_gene: TRBV6-1; abundance: many; j_gene: TRBJ2-3; d_gene: NA; CDR3aa: CASSPHWGDTQYF; CDR3nt: TGTGCCAGCAGTCCCCACTGGGGAGATACGCAGTATTTT
v_gene: TRBV12-3/TRBV12-4; abundance: few; j_gene: TRBJ1-1; d_gene: NA; CDR3aa: CASSLGGSGTEAFF; CDR3nt: TGTGCCAGCAGTTTGGGGGGCTCAGGGACTGAAGCTTTCTTT
v_gene: TRBV2; abundance: few; j_gene: TRBJ1-1; d_gene: TRBD1; CDR3aa: CASSAGTAYTEAFF; CDR3nt: TGTGCCAGCAGTGCCGGGACAGCCTACACTGAAGCTTTCTTT
v_gene: TRBV13; abundance: NA; j_gene: TRBJ1-4; d_gene: NA; CDR3aa: CASSFSTNEKLFF; CDR3nt: TGTGCCAGCAGCTTTTCAACTAATGAAAAACTGTTTTTT